What follows describes a single T cell receptor beta chain. The CDR3 consists of 15 residues. V lost 4 bases and J lost 8, with 19 bases in between. CDR1 and CDR2 from the germline V gene are SGHRS and YFSETQ. The record originates from a study of pediatric ulcerative colitis. Whole-study context: Ulcerative colitis patients had pancolitis or left-sided colitis, with confirming histology.

Measured with immunoSEQ multiplex PCR; TCRdb has only the in-frame clones, and not every one. Among 40,000 to 60,000 clones listed, 78% were seen once. One to two pinch biopsies were taken from the rectum during colonoscopy. The sample taken for sequencing was gut tissue. This sequence joins TRBV5-1 and TRBJ2-1; D perhaps matches TRBD2 (6 bases). This sequence was found in a girl under 18 with moderate ulcerative colitis. The CDR3 DNA reads as TGCGCCAGCAGCCGCGGACTGGAGGGCTGGGATGAGCAGTTCTTC. Its translation: CASSRGLEGWDEQFF.